This T cell receptor (beta chain) was sequenced during a study of cytomegalovirus exposure and HLA in healthy donors. Points from the study as a whole: Most TCR sequences showed up rarely, but some public TCRs showed up in many donors. The study put 150 to 200 TCR beta chains on its list as cytomegalovirus-associated. In vitro work confirmed that a few CMV-associated chains recognize CMV antigens. That first-cohort TCR clusters tended to co-occur in the approximately 120 validation repertoires was found in a later analysis.

The CDR3 extends over 15 amino acids. Germline V CDR1 and CDR2: SGDLS, YYNGEE. Between the trimmed V and J ends, which lost 0 bases and 2 bases, there was a span of 9 bases. Method: immunoSEQ multiplex PCR; TCRdb's copy keeps in-frame clones and lacks some. Of fewer than 250,000 clones listed, approximately 90% are singletons. Comment on this clone: Antigen specificity is unknown.

This rearrangement joins TRBV9 to TRBJ2-1, with a tentative D call TRBD2 (6 bases). The sequence derives from a man aged 18 to 35 in good health and CMV-seronegative. Sequenced: PBMCs. The DNA of the CDR3 is TGTGCCAGCAGCGTAGGGGGGGACCCCTACAATGAGCAGTTCTTC. Translating it yields CASSVGGDPYNEQFF.